This T cell receptor beta chain is drawn from a study of blood T cell repertoires in COVID-19. At the level of the study: Sample material is recorded as cDNA or gDNA derived from T cells, B-cell-depleted T cells, or PBMCs.

The CDR3 is made up of 17 amino acids. After removal of 5 bases from V and 0 bases from J, the junction contained 6 bases not matched to a gene. Germline V gives CDR1 SEHNR, CDR2 FQNEAQ (reference sequence). Only in-frame clones appear in the TCRdb table, and some are missing; sequencing was by immunoSEQ multiplex PCR. Altogether around 100,000 clones are present, around 93% being singletons, with the ten largest covering roughly a sixth. This chain uses TRBV7-9 with TRBJ2-6, with 8 bases fitting TRBD2. This sequence was found in a man aged 45-65 years with acute or convalescent COVID-19. The sequenced sample consisted of peripheral blood. The CDR3 loop reads CASSISGAPSGANVLTF. The CDR3 coding sequence is TGTGCCAGCAGCATTAGCGGGGCCCCCTCTGGGGCCAACGTCCTGACTTTC.